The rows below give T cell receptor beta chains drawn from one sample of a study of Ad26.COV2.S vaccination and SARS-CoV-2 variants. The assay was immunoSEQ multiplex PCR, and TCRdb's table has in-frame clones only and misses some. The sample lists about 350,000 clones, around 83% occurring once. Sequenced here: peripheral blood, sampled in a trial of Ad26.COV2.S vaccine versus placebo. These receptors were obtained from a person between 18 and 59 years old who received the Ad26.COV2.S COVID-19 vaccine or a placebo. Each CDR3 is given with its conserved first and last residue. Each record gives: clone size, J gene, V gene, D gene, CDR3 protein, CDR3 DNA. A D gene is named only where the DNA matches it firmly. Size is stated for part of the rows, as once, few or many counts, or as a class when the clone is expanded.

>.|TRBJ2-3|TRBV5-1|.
CASSLVTGRTDTQYF
TGCGCCAGCAGCTTGGTAACAGGGCGCACAGATACGCAGTATTTT
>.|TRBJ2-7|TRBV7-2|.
CASSFKTDYEQYF
TGTGCCAGCAGCTTCAAGACCGACTACGAGCAGTACTTC
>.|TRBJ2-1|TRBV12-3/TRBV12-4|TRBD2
CASSQIAGAEQFF
TGTGCCAGCAGCCAAATAGCGGGGGCTGAGCAGTTCTTC
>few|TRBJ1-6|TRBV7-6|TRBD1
CASSVTGGTSPLHF
TGTGCCAGCAGCGTGACAGGGGGCACGTCACCCCTCCACTTT
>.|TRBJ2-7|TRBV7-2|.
CASSFRVPLEQYF
TGTGCCAGCAGCTTTAGGGTCCCTTTGGAGCAGTACTTC
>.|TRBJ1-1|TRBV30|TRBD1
CARSDRGTEAFF
TGTGCCAGATCCGACAGGGGCACTGAAGCTTTCTTT
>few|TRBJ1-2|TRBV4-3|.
CASSPSGWAANYGYTF
TGCGCCAGCAGCCCATCCGGCTGGGCAGCGAACTATGGCTACACCTTC
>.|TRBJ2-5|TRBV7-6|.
CASSLAGVETQYF
TGTGCCAGCAGCTTAGCGGGGGTGGAGACCCAGTACTTC
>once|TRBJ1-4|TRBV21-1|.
CASSKGSVWATNEKLFF
TGTGCCAGCAGCAAAGGATCTGTCTGGGCAACTAATGAAAAACTGTTTTTT
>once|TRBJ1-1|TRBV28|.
CASSPAGNRMNTEAFF
TGTGCCAGCAGTCCGGCAGGGAACAGGATGAACACTGAAGCTTTCTTT
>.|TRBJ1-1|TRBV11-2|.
CASSFRGLNTEAFF
TGTGCCAGCAGCTTCCGGGGTCTGAACACTGAAGCTTTCTTT
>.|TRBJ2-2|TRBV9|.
CASSVGTPNTGELFF
TGTGCCAGCAGCGTAGGTACCCCGAACACCGGGGAGCTGTTTTTT
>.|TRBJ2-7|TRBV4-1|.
CASSQDSFPGAYEQYF
TGCGCCAGCAGCCAAGATTCCTTCCCCGGAGCCTACGAGCAGTACTTC
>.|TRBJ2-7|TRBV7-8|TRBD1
CASSVSRDRSSYEQYF
TGTGCCAGCAGCGTGAGCCGGGACAGGAGCTCCTACGAGCAGTACTTC
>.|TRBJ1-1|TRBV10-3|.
CAISESIGKRTAFF
TGTGCCATCAGTGAGTCGATTGGCAAAAGAACAGCTTTCTTT
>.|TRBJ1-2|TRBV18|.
CASSAGNAAAYTF
TGTGCCAGCTCAGCCGGTAACGCCGCTGCCTACACCTTC
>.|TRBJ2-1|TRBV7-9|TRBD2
CASSLVVLLAGESDNEQFF
TGTGCCAGCAGCTTAGTTGTTCTTCTAGCGGGAGAATCGGACAATGAGCAGTTCTTC
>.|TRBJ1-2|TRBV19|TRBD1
CASSTTTDRVGYGYTF
TGTGCCAGTAGTACGACTACGGACAGGGTGGGCTATGGCTACACCTTC
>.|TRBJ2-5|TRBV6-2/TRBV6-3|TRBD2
CASSWGLAGGQETQYF
TGTGCCAGCAGTTGGGGACTAGCGGGAGGGCAAGAGACCCAGTACTTC
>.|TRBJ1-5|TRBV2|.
CASKGTGRGPQHF
TGTGCCAGCAAAGGTACAGGGCGCGGACCCCAGCATTTT
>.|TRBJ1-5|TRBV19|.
CASSGGGGNQPQHF
TGTGCCAGTAGTGGCGGGGGCGGCAATCAGCCCCAGCATTTT
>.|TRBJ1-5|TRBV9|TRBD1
CASSAGGEDQPQHF
TGTGCCAGCAGCGCAGGGGGAGAGGATCAGCCCCAGCATTTT